This T cell receptor beta chain is from a study of shared clonotypes between healthy human individuals. TCRdb's table, derived via immunoSEQ multiplex PCR, lists solely in-frame clones and lacks some. The sample lists 530,000 or so clones; roughly 85% were seen once. This clone was observed once. The CDR3 contains 15 residues. Germline loops: CDR1 SGHTA, CDR2 FQGTGA. Trimming at V came to 5 bases and at J to 2 bases, leaving 6 bases not matched to a gene. Specimen: PBMCs. The TCR sequence derives from a middle-aged woman in good health. Some clones in this sample may be carry-over from other donors' samples. J is TRBJ2-7 and V is TRBV7-3, with 10 bases identical to TRBD2. CDR3 region: CASSIGLAAPYEQYF. CDR3 DNA: TGTGCCAGCAGCATCGGACTAGCGGCCCCCTACGAGCAGTACTTC.